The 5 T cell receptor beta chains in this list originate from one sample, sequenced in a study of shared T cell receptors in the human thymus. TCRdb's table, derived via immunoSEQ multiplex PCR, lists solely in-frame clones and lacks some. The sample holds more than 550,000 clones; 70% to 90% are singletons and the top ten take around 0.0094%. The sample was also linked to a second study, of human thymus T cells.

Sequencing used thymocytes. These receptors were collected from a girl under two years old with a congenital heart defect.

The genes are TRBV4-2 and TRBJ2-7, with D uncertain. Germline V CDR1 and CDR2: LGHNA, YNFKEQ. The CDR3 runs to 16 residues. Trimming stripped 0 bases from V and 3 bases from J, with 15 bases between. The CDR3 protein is CASSQDLGPGSYEQYF. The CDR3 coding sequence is TGTGCCAGCAGCCAAGATCTTGGGCCCGGCAGCTACGAGCAGTACTTC.

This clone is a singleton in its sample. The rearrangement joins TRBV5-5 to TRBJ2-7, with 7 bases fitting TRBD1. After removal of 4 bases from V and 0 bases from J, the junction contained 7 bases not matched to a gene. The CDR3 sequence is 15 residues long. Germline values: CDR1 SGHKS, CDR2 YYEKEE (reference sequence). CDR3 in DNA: TGTGCCAGCAGCGGCCGGGACAGAATCTCCTACGAGCAGTACTTC. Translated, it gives CASSGRDRISYEQYF.

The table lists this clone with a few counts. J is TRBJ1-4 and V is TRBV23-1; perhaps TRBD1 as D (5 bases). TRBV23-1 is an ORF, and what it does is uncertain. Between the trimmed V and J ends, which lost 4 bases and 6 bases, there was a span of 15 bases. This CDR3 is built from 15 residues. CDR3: CASSRRDSGDEKLFF. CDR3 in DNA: TGCGCCAGCAGTCGACGAGACAGCGGGGATGAAAAACTGTTTTTT.

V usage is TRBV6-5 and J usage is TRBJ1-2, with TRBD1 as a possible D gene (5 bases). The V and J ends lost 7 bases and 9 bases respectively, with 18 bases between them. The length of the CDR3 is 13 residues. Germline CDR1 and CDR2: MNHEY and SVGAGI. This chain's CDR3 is CASTTSPGISYTF. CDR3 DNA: TGTGCCAGCACGACTTCTCCAGGGATCAGCTACACCTTC.

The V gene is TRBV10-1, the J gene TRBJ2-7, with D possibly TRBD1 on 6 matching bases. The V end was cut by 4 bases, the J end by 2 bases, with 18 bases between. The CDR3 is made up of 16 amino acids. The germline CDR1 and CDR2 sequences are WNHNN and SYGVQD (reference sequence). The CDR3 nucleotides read TGCGCCAGCAGTGTGCATAATTCGGACAGCACCTACGAGCAGTACTTC. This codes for CASSVHNSDSTYEQYF.